The clone carrying this T cell receptor (beta chain) has at least ten counts. Germline V CDR1 and CDR2: MDHEN, SYDVKM. V shed 3 bases and J 6 bases; nucleotides not matched to a gene: 3. CDR3 length equals 15 residues. The entry originates in a study of blood T cells in healthy people across ages. A second about 7 to 12 cycle PCR used barcoded and J-beta primers. One entry per CDR3 protein, called by TCRdb with MiXCR from the 5' RACE reads. The sample lists approximately 2,000,000 distinct CDR3 sequences, approximately 40% seen once, with more than 20% in the top ten. The chain combines TRBV28 with TRBJ1-5; 12 positions agree with TRBD1. The sequence was obtained from a human donor in good health. The sequenced material came from blood. CDR3 sequence: CASSLGQGAGQPQHF. CDR3 DNA: TGTGCCAGCAGTTTGGGACAGGGGGCAGGTCAGCCCCAGCATTTT.